Detailed here is one T cell receptor (beta chain). The target antigen is unknown. Profiling relied on immunoSEQ multiplex PCR, and the TCRdb table lists in-frame clones only, not all of them. The sample lists 150,000 or so clones, 86% occurring once. The data originate from a study of cytomegalovirus exposure and HLA in healthy donors. The donors were in the approximately 120-subject validation cohort, distinct from the roughly 670-subject first cohort. The V and J ends lost 8 bases and 6 bases respectively, with 18 bases between them. The CDR3 runs 14 residues. Germline loops: CDR1 LGHNT, CDR2 FRNRAP. Study results and limitations: Reported performance of the classifier showed diagnosis of cytomegalovirus status with high specificity and sensitivity.

The V gene is TRBV12-5, the J gene TRBJ2-3, with D possibly matching TRBD2 (6 bases). The specimen sequenced was PBMCs. The TCR originated in a human donor in good health. The CDR3: CASSEDTSLDTQYF. CDR3 DNA sequence: TGTGCTAGTAGCGAGGACACTAGCTTGGATACGCAGTATTTT.